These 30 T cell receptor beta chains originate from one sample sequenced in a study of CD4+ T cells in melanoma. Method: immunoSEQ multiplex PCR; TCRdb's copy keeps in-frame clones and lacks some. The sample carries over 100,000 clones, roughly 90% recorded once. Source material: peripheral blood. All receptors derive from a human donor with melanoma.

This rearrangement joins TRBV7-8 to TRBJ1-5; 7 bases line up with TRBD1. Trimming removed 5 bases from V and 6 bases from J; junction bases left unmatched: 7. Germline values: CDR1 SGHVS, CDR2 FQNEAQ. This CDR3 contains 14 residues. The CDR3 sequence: CASSPDRLGQPQHF. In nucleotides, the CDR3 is TGTGCCAGCAGCCCGGACAGGTTAGGTCAGCCCCAGCATTTT.

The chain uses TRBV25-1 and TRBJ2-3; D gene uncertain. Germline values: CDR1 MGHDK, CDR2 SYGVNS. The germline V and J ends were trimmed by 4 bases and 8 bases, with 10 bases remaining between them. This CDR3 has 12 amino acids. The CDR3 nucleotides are TGTGCCAGCAGTGTAGGGTGGGGTACGCAGTATTTT. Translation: CASSVGWGTQYF.

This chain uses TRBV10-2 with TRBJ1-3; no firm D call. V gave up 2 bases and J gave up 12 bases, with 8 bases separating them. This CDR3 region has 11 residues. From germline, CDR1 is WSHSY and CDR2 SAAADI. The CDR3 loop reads CASSEADIIYF. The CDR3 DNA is TGCGCCAGCAGTGAGGCAGATATCATATATTTT.

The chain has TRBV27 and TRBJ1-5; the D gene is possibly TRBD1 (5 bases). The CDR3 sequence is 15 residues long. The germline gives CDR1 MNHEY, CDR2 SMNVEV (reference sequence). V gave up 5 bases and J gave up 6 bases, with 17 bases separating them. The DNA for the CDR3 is TGTGCCAGCAGTCAAACCCGGGGCACCGGTCAGCCCCAGCATTTT. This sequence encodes CASSQTRGTGQPQHF.

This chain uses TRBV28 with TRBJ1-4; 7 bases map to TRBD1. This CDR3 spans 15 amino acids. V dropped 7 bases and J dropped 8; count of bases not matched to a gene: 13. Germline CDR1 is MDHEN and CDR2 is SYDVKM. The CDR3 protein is CASISPLDRREKLFF. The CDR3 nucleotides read TGTGCCAGCATTTCCCCGTTGGACAGGAGGGAAAAACTGTTTTTT. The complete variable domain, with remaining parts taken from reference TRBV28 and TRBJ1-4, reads DVKVTQSSRYLVKRTGEKVFLECVQDMDHENMFWYRQDPGLGLRLIYFSYDVKMKEKGDIPEGYSVSREKKERFSLILESASTNQTSMYLCASISPLDRREKLFFGSGTQLSVL.

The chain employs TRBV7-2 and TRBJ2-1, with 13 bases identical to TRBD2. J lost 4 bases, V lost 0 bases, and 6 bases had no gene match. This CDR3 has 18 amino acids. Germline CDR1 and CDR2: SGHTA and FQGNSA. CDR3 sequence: CASSLAPGLAGSYNEQFF. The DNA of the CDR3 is TGTGCCAGCAGCTTAGCCCCGGGACTAGCGGGATCGTACAATGAGCAGTTCTTC.

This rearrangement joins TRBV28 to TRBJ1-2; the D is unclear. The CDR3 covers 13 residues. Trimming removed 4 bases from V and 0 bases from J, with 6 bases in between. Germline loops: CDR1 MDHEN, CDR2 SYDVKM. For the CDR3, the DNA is TGTGCCAGCAGTTACGCTTCTAACTATGGCTACACCTTC. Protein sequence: CASSYASNYGYTF.

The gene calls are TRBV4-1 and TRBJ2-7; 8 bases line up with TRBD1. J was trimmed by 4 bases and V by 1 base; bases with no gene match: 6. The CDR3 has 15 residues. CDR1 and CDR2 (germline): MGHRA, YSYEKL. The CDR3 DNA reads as TGCGCCAGCAGCCAAGGACAGGGGAGCATTTACGAGCAGTACTTC. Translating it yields CASSQGQGSIYEQYF.

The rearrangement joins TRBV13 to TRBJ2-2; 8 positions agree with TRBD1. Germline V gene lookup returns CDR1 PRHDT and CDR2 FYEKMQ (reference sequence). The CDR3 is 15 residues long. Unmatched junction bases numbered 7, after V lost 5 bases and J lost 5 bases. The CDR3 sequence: CASSPGQGWTGELFF. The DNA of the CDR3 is TGTGCCAGCAGCCCCGGACAGGGTTGGACCGGGGAGCTGTTTTTT.

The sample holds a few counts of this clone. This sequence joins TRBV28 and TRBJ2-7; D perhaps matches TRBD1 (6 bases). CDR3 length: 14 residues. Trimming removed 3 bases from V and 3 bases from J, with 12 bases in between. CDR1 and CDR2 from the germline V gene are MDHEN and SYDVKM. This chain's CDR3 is CASSFRGRDYEQYF. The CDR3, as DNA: TGTGCCAGCAGTTTCAGGGGAAGGGACTACGAGCAGTACTTC.

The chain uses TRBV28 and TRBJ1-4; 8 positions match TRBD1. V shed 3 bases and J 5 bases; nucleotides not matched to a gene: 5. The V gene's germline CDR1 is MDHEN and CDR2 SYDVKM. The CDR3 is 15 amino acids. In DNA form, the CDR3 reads TGTGCCAGCAGTTTTAGTAACAGGGGGAATGAAAAACTGTTTTTT. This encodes CASSFSNRGNEKLFF.

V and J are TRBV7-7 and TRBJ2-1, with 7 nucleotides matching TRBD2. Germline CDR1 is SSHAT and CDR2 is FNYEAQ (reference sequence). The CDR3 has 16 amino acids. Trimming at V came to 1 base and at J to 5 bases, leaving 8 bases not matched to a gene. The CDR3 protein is CASSLGIAGTHNEQFF. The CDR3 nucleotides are TGTGCCAGCAGCTTAGGGATAGCGGGTACTCACAATGAGCAGTTCTTC.

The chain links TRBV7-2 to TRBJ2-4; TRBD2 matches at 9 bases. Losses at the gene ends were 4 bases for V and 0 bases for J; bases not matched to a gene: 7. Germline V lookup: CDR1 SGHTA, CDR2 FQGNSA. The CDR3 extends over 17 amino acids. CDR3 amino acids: CASSSALAGLAKNIQYF. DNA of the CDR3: TGTGCCAGCAGCTCGGCACTAGCGGGCCTAGCCAAAAACATTCAGTACTTC. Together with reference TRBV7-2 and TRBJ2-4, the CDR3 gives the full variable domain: GAGVSQSPSNKVTEKGKDVELRCDPISGHTALYWYRQSLGQGLEFLIYFQGNSAPDKSGLPSDRFSAERTGGSVSTLTIQRTQQEDSAVYLCASSSALAGLAKNIQYFGAGTRLSVL.

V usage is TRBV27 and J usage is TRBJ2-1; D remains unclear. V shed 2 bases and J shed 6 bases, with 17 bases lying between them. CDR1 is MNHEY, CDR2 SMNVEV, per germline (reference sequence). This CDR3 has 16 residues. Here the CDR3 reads CASSLNPLGRINEQFF. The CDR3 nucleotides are TGTGCCAGCAGTTTAAACCCCCTGGGCAGAATCAATGAGCAGTTCTTC.

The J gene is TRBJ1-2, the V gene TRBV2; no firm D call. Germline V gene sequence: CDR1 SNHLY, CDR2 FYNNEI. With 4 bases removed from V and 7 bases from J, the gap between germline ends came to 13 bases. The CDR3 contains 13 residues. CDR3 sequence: CASSGEGWGGYTF. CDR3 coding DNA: TGTGCCAGCAGTGGGGAAGGCTGGGGTGGCTACACCTTC.

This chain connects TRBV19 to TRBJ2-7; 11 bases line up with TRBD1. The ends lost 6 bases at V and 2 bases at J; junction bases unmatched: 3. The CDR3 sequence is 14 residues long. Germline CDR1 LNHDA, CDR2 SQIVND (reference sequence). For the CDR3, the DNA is TGTGCCAGTAGGCAGGGACAGGGGGCCTACGAGCAGTACTTC. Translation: CASRQGQGAYEQYF.

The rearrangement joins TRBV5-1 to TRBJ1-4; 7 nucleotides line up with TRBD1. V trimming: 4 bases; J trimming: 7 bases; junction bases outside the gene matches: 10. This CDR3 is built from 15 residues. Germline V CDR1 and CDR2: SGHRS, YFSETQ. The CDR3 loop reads CASSPTGDPSEKLFF. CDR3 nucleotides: TGCGCCAGCAGCCCCACAGGGGACCCGAGTGAAAAACTGTTTTTT.

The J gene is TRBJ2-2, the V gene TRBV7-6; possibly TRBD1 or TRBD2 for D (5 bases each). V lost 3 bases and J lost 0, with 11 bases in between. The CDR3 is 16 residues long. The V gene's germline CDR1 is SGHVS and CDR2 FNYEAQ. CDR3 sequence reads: CASSFFGASNTGELFF. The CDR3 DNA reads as TGTGCCAGCAGCTTCTTCGGGGCCTCGAACACCGGGGAGCTGTTTTTT.

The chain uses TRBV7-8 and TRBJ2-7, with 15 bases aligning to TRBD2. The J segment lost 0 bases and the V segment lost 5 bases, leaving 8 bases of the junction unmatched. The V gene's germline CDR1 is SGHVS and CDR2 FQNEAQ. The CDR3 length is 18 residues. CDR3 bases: TGTGCCAGCAGCCGAGGGGGGACTAGCGGGGGGTTCTCCTACGAGCAGTACTTC. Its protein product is CASSRGGTSGGFSYEQYF.

CDR3 sequence reads: CATQGDTQYF. CDR3 DNA: TGTGCCACCCAGGGAGATACGCAGTATTTT. This rearrangement joins TRBV6-6 to TRBJ2-3; D might be TRBD1 (5 bases). Germline V gives CDR1 MNHNY, CDR2 SVGAGI (reference sequence). This CDR3 region has 10 residues. Trimming pared 10 bases from V and 5 bases from J, leaving 7 bases between.

CDR3 amino acids: CASSQDEGVNKDTQYF. The CDR3, as DNA: TGCGCCAGCAGCCAAGATGAGGGGGTAAACAAAGATACGCAGTATTTT. This rearrangement joins TRBV4-3 to TRBJ2-3, with D perhaps matching TRBD1 (6 bases). CDR3 length: 16 amino acids. Trimming removed 0 bases from V and 5 bases from J, with 15 bases in between. CDR1 is LGHNA, CDR2 YSLEER, per germline.

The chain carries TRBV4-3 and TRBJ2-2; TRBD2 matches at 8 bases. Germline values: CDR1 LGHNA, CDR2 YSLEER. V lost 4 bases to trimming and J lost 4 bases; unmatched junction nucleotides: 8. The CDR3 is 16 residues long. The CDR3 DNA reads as TGCGCCAGCAGCCCACTTAGCGGGACGGGCACCGGGGAGCTGTTTTTT. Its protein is CASSPLSGTGTGELFF.

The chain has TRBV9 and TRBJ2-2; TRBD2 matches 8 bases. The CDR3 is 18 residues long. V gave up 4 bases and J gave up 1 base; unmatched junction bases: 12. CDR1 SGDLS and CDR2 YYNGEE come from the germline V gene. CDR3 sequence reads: CASSFPAGREVNTGELFF. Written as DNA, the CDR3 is TGTGCCAGCAGCTTCCCGGCGGGGCGGGAGGTGAACACCGGGGAGCTGTTTTTT.

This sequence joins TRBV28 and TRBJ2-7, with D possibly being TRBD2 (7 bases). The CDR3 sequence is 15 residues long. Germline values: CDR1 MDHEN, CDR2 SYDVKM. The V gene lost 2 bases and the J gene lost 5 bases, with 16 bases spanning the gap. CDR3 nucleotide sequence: TGTGCCAGCAGTTTAGGAGCGGGACAAATGGACGAGCAGTACTTC. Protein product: CASSLGAGQMDEQYF. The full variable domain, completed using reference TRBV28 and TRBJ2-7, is DVKVTQSSRYLVKRTGEKVFLECVQDMDHENMFWYRQDPGLGLRLIYFSYDVKMKEKGDIPEGYSVSREKKERFSLILESASTNQTSMYLCASSLGAGQMDEQYFGPGTRLTVT.

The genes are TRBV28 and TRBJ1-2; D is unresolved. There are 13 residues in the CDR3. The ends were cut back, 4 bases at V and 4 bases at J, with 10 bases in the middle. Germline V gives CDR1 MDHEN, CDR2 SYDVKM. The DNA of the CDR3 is TGTGCCAGCAGTTCGGGCGGCGGCTATGGCTACACCTTC. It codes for CASSSGGGYGYTF.

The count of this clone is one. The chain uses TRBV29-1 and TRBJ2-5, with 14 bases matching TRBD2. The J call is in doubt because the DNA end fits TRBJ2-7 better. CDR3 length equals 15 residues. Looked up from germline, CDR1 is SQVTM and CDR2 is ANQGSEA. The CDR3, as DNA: TGCAGCGTCGCCGGGACTAGCGGGAGTTCCTACGAGCAGTACTTC. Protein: CSVAGTSGSSYEQYF.

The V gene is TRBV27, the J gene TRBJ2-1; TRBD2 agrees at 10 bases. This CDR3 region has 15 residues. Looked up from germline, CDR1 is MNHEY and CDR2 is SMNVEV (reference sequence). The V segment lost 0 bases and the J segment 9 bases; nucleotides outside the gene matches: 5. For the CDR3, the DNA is TGTGCCAGCAGTTTATCGCCTAGCGGGGGTTTTGAGCAGTTCTTC. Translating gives CASSLSPSGGFEQFF.

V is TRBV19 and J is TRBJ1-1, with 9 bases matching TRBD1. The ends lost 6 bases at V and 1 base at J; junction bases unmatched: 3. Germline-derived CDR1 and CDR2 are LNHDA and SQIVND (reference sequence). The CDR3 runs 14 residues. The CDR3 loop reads CASSRQGENTEAFF. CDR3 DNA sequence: TGTGCCAGTAGCCGACAGGGGGAGAACACTGAAGCTTTCTTT.

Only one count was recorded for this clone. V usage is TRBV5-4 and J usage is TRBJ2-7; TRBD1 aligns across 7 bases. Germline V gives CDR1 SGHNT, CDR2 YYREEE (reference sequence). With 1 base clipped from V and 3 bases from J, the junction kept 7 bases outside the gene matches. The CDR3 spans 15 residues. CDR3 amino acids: CASSLRTGYIYEQYF. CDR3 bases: TGTGCCAGCAGCTTGCGGACAGGTTACATCTACGAGCAGTACTTC.

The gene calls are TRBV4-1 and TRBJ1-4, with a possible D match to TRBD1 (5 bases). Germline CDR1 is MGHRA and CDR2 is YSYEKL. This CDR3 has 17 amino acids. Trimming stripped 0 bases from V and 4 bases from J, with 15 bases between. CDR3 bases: TGCGCCAGCAGCCAAGATTCAGGAGACAGACGTAATGAAAAACTGTTTTTT. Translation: CASSQDSGDRRNEKLFF.